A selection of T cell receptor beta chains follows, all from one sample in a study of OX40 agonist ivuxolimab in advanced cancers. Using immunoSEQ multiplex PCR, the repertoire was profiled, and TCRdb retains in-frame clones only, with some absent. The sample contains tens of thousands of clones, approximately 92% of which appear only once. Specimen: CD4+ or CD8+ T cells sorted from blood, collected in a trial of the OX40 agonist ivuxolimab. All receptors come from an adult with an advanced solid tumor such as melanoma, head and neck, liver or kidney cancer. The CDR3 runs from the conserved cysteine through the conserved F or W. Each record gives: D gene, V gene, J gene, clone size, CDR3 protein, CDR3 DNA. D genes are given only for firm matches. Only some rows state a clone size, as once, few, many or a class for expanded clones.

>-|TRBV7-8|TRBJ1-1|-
CASSPGHRAEAFF
TGTGCCAGCAGCCCCGGACACAGGGCTGAAGCTTTCTTT
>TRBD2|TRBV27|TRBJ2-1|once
CASSDLAGGHNEQFF
TGTGCCAGCAGTGATCTAGCGGGAGGTCACAATGAGCAGTTCTTC
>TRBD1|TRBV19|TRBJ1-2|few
CASTLTGKGYGYTF
TGTGCCAGTACCCTGACAGGGAAAGGGTATGGCTACACCTTC
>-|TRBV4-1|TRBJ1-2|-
CASSHVAANYGYTF
TGCGCCAGCAGCCACGTGGCAGCTAACTATGGCTACACCTTC
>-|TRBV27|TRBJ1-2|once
CASSSGTAPNYGYTF
TGTGCCAGCAGTAGCGGGACGGCCCCTAACTATGGCTACACCTTC
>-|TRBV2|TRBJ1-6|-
CASRERVMNSPLHF
TGTGCCAGCAGGGAGAGGGTAATGAATTCACCCCTCCACTTT
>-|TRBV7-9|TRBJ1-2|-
CASSAQQGSYGYTF
TGTGCCAGCAGCGCCCAACAGGGAAGCTATGGCTACACCTTC
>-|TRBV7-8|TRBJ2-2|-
CASSLGANTGELFF
TGTGCCAGCAGCTTGGGCGCGAACACCGGGGAGCTGTTTTTT
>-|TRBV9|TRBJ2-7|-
CASSAGEGQVSEQYF
TGTGCCAGCAGCGCAGGGGAGGGACAGGTCTCCGAGCAGTACTTC
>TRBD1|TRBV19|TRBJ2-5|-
CASSGGTGETQYF
TGTGCCAGTAGTGGCGGGACAGGGGAGACCCAGTACTTC
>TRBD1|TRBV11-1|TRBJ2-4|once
CASSLDRGNIQYF
TGTGCCAGCAGCTTAGACAGGGGAAACATTCAGTACTTC
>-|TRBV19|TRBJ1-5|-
CASHHREARNQPQHF
TGTGCCAGTCATCACAGGGAGGCGCGGAATCAGCCCCAGCATTTT
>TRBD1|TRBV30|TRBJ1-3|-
CAWSSGQGARNTIYF
TGTGCCTGGAGTTCTGGACAGGGGGCTCGAAACACCATATATTTT
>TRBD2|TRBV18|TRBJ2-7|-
CASSSGLATYEQYF
TGTGCCAGCTCATCGGGACTAGCGACCTACGAGCAGTACTTC
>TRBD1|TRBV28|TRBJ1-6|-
CASSLPQGANSPLHF
TGTGCCAGCAGTTTACCACAGGGGGCGAATTCACCCCTCCACTTT
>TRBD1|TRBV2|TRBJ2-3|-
CARTGQAGTDTQYF
TGTGCCAGAACGGGACAGGCTGGGACAGATACGCAGTATTTT
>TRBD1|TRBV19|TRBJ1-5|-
CASTTGVWNQPQHF
TGTGCCAGTACCACAGGGGTTTGGAATCAGCCCCAGCATTTT
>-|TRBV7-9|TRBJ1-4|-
CASQKAATNEKLFF
TGTGCCAGTCAAAAAGCTGCAACTAATGAAAAACTGTTTTTT
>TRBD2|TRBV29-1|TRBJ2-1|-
CSVEGGLAGAPLGYNEQFF
TGCAGCGTTGAGGGGGGCCTAGCGGGGGCCCCCCTCGGCTACAATGAGCAGTTCTTC
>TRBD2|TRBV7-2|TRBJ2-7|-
CASSLGGGIEWEQYF
TGTGCCAGCAGCTTAGGGGGGGGAATAGAATGGGAGCAGTACTTC
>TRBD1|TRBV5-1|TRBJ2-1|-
CASSLVGQGFDEQFF
TGCGCCAGCAGCTTGGTGGGACAGGGGTTCGATGAGCAGTTCTTC
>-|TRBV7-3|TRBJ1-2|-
CASSRTANYGYTF
TGTGCCAGCAGCAGGACAGCAAACTATGGCTACACCTTC
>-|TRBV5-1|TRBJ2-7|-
CASSLGPNSYEQYF
TGCGCCAGCAGCTTGGGCCCAAACTCCTACGAGCAGTACTTC
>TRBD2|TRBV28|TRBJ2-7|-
CASSFGGGDGSYEQYF
TGTGCCAGCAGTTTCGGCGGGGGGGACGGATCCTACGAGCAGTACTTC
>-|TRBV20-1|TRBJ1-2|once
CSARGKGGSF
TGCAGTGCTCGAGGGAAAGGAGGCTCCTTC
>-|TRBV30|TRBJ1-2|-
CAWSELGSYGYTF
TGTGCCTGGAGCGAATTAGGTTCCTATGGCTACACCTTC
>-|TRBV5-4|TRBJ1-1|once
CASSLTGSEAFF
TGTGCCAGCAGCTTAACGGGGAGTGAGGCTTTCTTT
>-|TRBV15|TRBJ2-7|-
CATSRARQGGYEQYF
TGTGCCACCAGCAGAGCTAGGCAGGGAGGCTACGAGCAGTACTTC
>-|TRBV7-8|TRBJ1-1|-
CASSLVRSTEAFF
TGTGCCAGCAGCTTAGTTAGGAGCACTGAAGCTTTCTTT
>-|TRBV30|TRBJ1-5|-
CAWSFTGRYSNQPQHF
TGTGCCTGGAGTTTTACAGGGAGATATAGCAATCAGCCCCAGCATTTT
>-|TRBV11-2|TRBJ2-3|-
CASSLRGEPRTSTDTQYF
TGTGCCAGCAGCTTAAGGGGTGAGCCGCGGACTAGCACAGATACGCAGTATTTT
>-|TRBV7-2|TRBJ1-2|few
CASSPQLGYTF
TGTGCCAGCAGCCCCCAACTGGGCTACACCTTC
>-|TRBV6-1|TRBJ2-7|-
CASSGLFSAIRDTEQYF
TGTGCCAGCAGTGGTCTATTCTCCGCAATTCGGGATACGGAGCAGTACTTC
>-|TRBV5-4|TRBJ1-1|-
CASSSRPGTPNTEAFF
TGTGCCAGCAGCTCACGACCCGGGACACCGAACACTGAAGCTTTCTTT
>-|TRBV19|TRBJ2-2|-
CASRARGSSFTGELFF
TGTGCCAGTAGGGCTCGGGGCAGCTCGTTCACCGGGGAGCTGTTTTTT
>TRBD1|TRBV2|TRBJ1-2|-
CASRAGTGNGYTF
TGTGCCAGCAGGGCCGGGACAGGAAATGGCTACACCTTC
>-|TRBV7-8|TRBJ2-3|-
CASSLDHFLTDTQYF
TGTGCCAGCAGCTTGGACCACTTCCTCACAGATACGCAGTATTTT
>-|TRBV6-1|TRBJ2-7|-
CASSELSEQYF
TGTGCCAGCAGTGAACTGTCCGAGCAGTACTTC
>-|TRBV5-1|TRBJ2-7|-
CASTPGASTYEQYF
TGCGCCAGCACCCCAGGAGCGAGTACCTACGAGCAGTACTTC
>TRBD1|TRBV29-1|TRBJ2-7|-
CSASDRAFLEQYF
TGCAGCGCCTCAGACAGGGCCTTTCTCGAGCAGTACTTC
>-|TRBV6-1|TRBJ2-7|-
CASTSGIYEQYF
TGTGCCAGCACCTCCGGGATCTACGAGCAGTACTTC
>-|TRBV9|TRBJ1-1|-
CASSPTSNTEAFF
TGTGCCAGCAGCCCGACGTCTAACACTGAAGCTTTCTTT
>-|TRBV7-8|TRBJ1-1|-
CASSPRSDTNTEAFF
TGTGCCAGCAGCCCGCGGAGCGACACGAACACTGAAGCTTTCTTT
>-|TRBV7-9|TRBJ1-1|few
CASSLATAKVPTEAFF
TGTGCCAGCAGCTTAGCTACGGCTAAAGTACCGACTGAAGCTTTCTTT
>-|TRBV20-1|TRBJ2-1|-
CSPRRYNEQFF
TGCAGTCCTAGGCGTTACAATGAGCAGTTCTTC
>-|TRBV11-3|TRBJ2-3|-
CASSRPRNTQYF
TGTGCCAGCAGCCGGCCGCGGAATACGCAGTATTTT
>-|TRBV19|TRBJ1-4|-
CASSIDRQVATNEKLFF
TGTGCCAGTAGTATAGATCGACAGGTTGCAACTAATGAAAAACTGTTTTTT
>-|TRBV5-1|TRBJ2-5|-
CASSERETQYF
TGCGCCAGCAGCGAACGGGAGACCCAGTACTTC